This is a list of T cell receptor beta chains from one sample in a study of blood T cell repertoires in COVID-19. Data came from immunoSEQ multiplex PCR; TCRdb stores just in-frame clones and leaves some out. The sample carries some 190,000 clones, about nine tenths recorded once. Sequencing was carried out using peripheral blood. Receptors originate from a man between 18 and 29 years old with active or convalescent COVID-19. Both conserved end residues are part of each CDR3. The D gene is left open where the match is weak. The listing skips clone size in some rows; elsewhere it reads once, few, many or a size class.

abundance | j_gene | d_gene | v_gene | CDR3nt | CDR3aa
- | TRBJ1-4 | - | TRBV5-1 | TGCGCCAGCAGATTGGGGCCAACTAATGAAAAACTGTTTTTT | CASRLGPTNEKLFF
- | TRBJ1-4 | TRBD1 | TRBV25-1 | TGTGCCAGCAGACCGGGACAGTTGAATGTTGGTGAAAAACTGTTTTTT | CASRPGQLNVGEKLFF
- | TRBJ1-1 | - | TRBV5-1 | TGCGCCAGCAGCTTGGGAGTGGTCGTGAGCACTGAAGCTTTCTTT | CASSLGVVVSTEAFF
- | TRBJ1-2 | TRBD1 | TRBV27 | TGTGCCAGCAGTTCCGGGACAGGAGTAGATGGCTACACCTTC | CASSSGTGVDGYTF
- | TRBJ2-1 | TRBD1 | TRBV6-5 | TGTGCCAGCAGCTACCGGGACAGGGTGTTCTTC | CASSYRDRVFF
- | TRBJ2-5 | - | TRBV3-1/TRBV3-2 | TGTGCCAGCAGCCGGACAGTAGAGACCCAGTACTTC | CASSRTVETQYF
- | TRBJ2-3 | - | TRBV5-5 | TGTGCCAGCAGCCCATTCCCCGAACGGGGAACGCAGTATTTT | CASSPFPERGTQYF
- | TRBJ2-1 | TRBD2 | TRBV30 | TGTGCCTGGAATTTCGGGACTAGCGGGCCCAATGAGCAGTTCTTC | CAWNFGTSGPNEQFF
- | TRBJ2-1 | - | TRBV19 | TGTGCCAGTAACGGGTTAGGGGATGAGCAGTTCTTC | CASNGLGDEQFF
few | TRBJ1-4 | TRBD1 | TRBV5-3 | TGTGCCAGAAGCTCATCCCGGGACAGCTGCCATGACTATACTAATGAAAAACTGTTTTTT | CARSSSRDSCHDYTNEKLFF
- | TRBJ1-1 | - | TRBV6-6 | TGTGCCAGCAGTCGCTCGGCGGGAGCTGAAGCTTTCTTT | CASSRSAGAEAFF
- | TRBJ1-1 | - | TRBV27 | TGTGCCAGCAGTTCCCCCCGAGGAAAGATGAACACTGAAGCTTTCTTT | CASSSPRGKMNTEAFF
- | TRBJ2-7 | - | TRBV11-2 | TGTGCCAGCAGCTTCACCGGGACATACTACGAGCAGTACTTC | CASSFTGTYYEQYF
- | TRBJ2-5 | TRBD2 | TRBV11-3 | TGTGCCAGCAGCCCGCGGACTAGCGGGGCTTCCCAAGAGACCCAGTACTTC | CASSPRTSGASQETQYF
- | TRBJ1-1 | - | TRBV25-1 | TGTGCCAGCGCCACCGGGTATCGGACTGAAGCTTTCTTT | CASATGYRTEAFF
- | TRBJ1-2 | - | TRBV6-1 | TGTGCCAGCAGAACCCAGGGGAGACCCTATGGCTACACCTTC | CASRTQGRPYGYTF
- | TRBJ1-2 | TRBD1 | TRBV12-3/TRBV12-4 | TGTGCCAGCAGTACGACAGGGGGCTGGGGCTACACCTTC | CASSTTGGWGYTF
once | TRBJ2-1 | - | TRBV2 | TGTGCCAGCAGTGGGGCCGTCTCCTACAATGAGCAGTTCTTC | CASSGAVSYNEQFF
- | TRBJ1-2 | TRBD1 | TRBV3-1/TRBV3-2 | TGTGCCAGCAGCCAGCCCGGACAGGATAGAGGCTACACCTTC | CASSQPGQDRGYTF
- | TRBJ2-5 | - | TRBV29-1 | TGCAGCGTTGATGCCTGGGGGCTAGAGACCCAGTACTTC | CSVDAWGLETQYF
- | TRBJ1-5 | TRBD1 | TRBV10-3 | TGTGCCATCAGTGAAGACAGGGGCCCCAATCAGCCCCAGCATTTT | CAISEDRGPNQPQHF
- | TRBJ2-5 | - | TRBV6-5 | TGTGCCAGCAGTTACTCGACGGAGTGGAGGGAGACCCAGTACTTC | CASSYSTEWRETQYF
- | TRBJ2-1 | - | TRBV27 | TGTGCCAGCAGTTTATACACTAGGCATGAGCAGTTCTTC | CASSLYTRHEQFF
few | TRBJ2-7 | TRBD1 | TRBV29-1 | TGCAGCGTTGAACGAACGGGACAGGGGGGCGAGCAGTACTTC | CSVERTGQGGEQYF
- | TRBJ2-3 | - | TRBV12-5 | TGTGCTAGTGGGCCGAATCAGCGCAGCACAGATACGCAGTATTTT | CASGPNQRSTDTQYF
- | TRBJ1-3 | - | TRBV6-4 | TGTGCCAGCGTGATAGCAGGGCCCGGAAACACCATATATTTT | CASVIAGPGNTIYF
once | TRBJ1-2 | TRBD1 | TRBV4-1 | TGCGCCAGCAGCCAAGGACAGGGGGCAAACTATGGCTACACCTTC | CASSQGQGANYGYTF
few | TRBJ1-1 | - | TRBV3-1/TRBV3-2 | TGTGCCAGCAGCGGAGGATGGAACACTGAAGCTTTCTTT | CASSGGWNTEAFF
- | TRBJ2-7 | TRBD1 | TRBV5-1 | TGCGCCAGCAACCCGGGACAGGGGTTCAACGAGCAGTACTTC | CASNPGQGFNEQYF
- | TRBJ2-7 | - | TRBV2 | TGTGCCAGCAGTGAAGATACAGGGAAGGGCGAGCAGTACTTC | CASSEDTGKGEQYF
- | TRBJ1-5 | - | TRBV2 | TGTGCCAGCAGTGGGGTTGGGGCAGGGGCTCAGCCCCAGCATTTT | CASSGVGAGAQPQHF
- | TRBJ2-7 | - | TRBV27 | TGTGCCAGCAGTTTGGGCCCCAGTTACGAGCAGTACTTC | CASSLGPSYEQYF
- | TRBJ2-7 | - | TRBV7-2 | TGTGCCAGCAGCCCTTTGCCCGGGTACGAGCAGTACTTC | CASSPLPGYEQYF
- | TRBJ2-5 | - | TRBV5-1 | TGCGCCAGCAGCCTGGACAGAAAAGAGACCCAGTACTTC | CASSLDRKETQYF
- | TRBJ1-1 | TRBD1 | TRBV7-9 | TGTGCCAGCAGCCCGAAACGACAGGGTATGAACACTGAAGCTTTCTTT | CASSPKRQGMNTEAFF
- | TRBJ2-7 | - | TRBV30 | TGTGCCTGGAATGAGCGGACTTCCTACGAGCAGTACTTC | CAWNERTSYEQYF
- | TRBJ1-3 | - | TRBV27 | TGTGCCAGCAGTTCCAACACAGGGTCTGGAAACACCATATATTTT | CASSSNTGSGNTIYF
- | TRBJ1-2 | - | TRBV5-1 | TGCGCCAGCAGCACGGAGGGGTTCAGCAATAACTATGGCTACACCTTC | CASSTEGFSNNYGYTF
- | TRBJ2-1 | TRBD1 | TRBV15 | TGTGCCACCAGCCGAGAACAGGGGAATGAGCAGTTCTTC | CATSREQGNEQFF
- | TRBJ2-1 | - | TRBV3-1/TRBV3-2 | TGTGCCAGCAGCCAAGATGGGGCGCCCGGTGCAGCCTACAATGAGCAGTTCTTC | CASSQDGAPGAAYNEQFF
- | TRBJ2-1 | TRBD2 | TRBV28 | TGTGCCAGCAGGGCTAGCGGCTACAATGAGCAGTTCTTC | CASRASGYNEQFF
- | TRBJ1-1 | TRBD1 | TRBV10-3 | TGTGCCATCAGTGGGACAGGGGGGTCCAACACTGAAGCTTTCTTT | CAISGTGGSNTEAFF
- | TRBJ2-1 | - | TRBV5-4 | TGTGCCAGCAGCTCCTACAGATCCAATGAGCAGTTCTTC | CASSSYRSNEQFF
- | TRBJ1-6 | TRBD1 | TRBV27 | TGTGCCAGCAGTTCCCAAGGACAGGCCCTCCACTTT | CASSSQGQALHF
- | TRBJ1-2 | TRBD1 | TRBV28 | TGTGCCAGCAGTTTAGGGACAGTAATAAACTATGGCTACACCTTC | CASSLGTVINYGYTF
- | TRBJ2-5 | TRBD2 | TRBV27 | TGTGCCAGCAGTTCTCTAGCGGGAGTTGGGCAAGAGACCCAGTACTTC | CASSSLAGVGQETQYF
- | TRBJ2-2 | - | TRBV12-5 | TGTGCTAGTGGTTTGGTAGGAAAAGGGGCGTCGGCCACCGGGGAGCTGTTTTTT | CASGLVGKGASATGELFF
- | TRBJ2-2 | TRBD2 | TRBV7-9 | TGTGCCAGCAGGACCGGGACTAGCACCGGGGAGCTGTTTTTT | CASRTGTSTGELFF